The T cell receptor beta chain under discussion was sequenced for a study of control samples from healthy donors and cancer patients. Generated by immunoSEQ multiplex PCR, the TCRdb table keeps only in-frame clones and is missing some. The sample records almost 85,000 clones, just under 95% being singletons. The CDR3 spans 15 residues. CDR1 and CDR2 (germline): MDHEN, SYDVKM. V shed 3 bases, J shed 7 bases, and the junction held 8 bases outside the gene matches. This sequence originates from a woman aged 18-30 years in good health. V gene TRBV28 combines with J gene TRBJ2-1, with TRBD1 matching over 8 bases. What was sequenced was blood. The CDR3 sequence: CASSFSGGAPNEQFF. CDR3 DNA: TGTGCCAGCAGTTTTTCAGGGGGCGCCCCTAATGAGCAGTTCTTC.